The 16 T cell receptor beta chains below come from one sample, sequenced in a study of T cells in women clearing cervical HPV infection. Using immunoSEQ multiplex PCR, the repertoire was profiled, and TCRdb retains in-frame clones only, with some absent. The sample table sets out about 39,000 clones. The sample consisted of blood buffy coat. The receptors were sampled from a woman between 18 and 70 years old with a cervical HPV16 infection that either progressed to CIN3+ or cleared (not recorded which).

A note on this clone: The CDR3 extends 3 residues past the end of the read, so its final part is completed from the germline J gene. The rearrangement links TRBV2 to TRBJ1-5, with unresolved D. Germline V gene lookup returns CDR1 SNHLY and CDR2 FYNNEI. CDR3 length: 12 amino acids. V lost 6 bases and J 3 bases, leaving 6 bases between the germline ends. Incomplete CDR3 DNA: TGTGCCAGCAGCCTAGACAATCAGCCC. Translating gives CASSLDNQP. The full CDR3 sequence reads CASSLDNQPQHF. The full variable domain, completed using reference TRBV2 and TRBJ1-5, is EPEVTQTPSHQVTQMGQEVILRCVPISNHLYFYWYRQILGQKVEFLVSFYNNEISEKSEIFDDQFSVERPDGSNFTLKIRSTKLEDSAMYFCASSLDNQPQHFGDGTRLSIL.

Remarks on this clone: The read falls 3 residues short of the CDR3 end, and the missing part is taken from the germline J gene. The chain combines TRBV19 with TRBJ2-2; 9 bases are a match to TRBD1. From germline, CDR1 is LNHDA and CDR2 SQIVND (reference sequence). CDR3 size: 15 residues. V was clipped by 5 bases and J by 7 bases; unmatched bases: 8. Incomplete CDR3 DNA: TGTGCCAGTAGTGCCGGACAGGGGTGGGACGGGGAG. Translation gives CASSAGQGWDGE. The full CDR3 is CASSAGQGWDGELFF.

Concerning this clone: The junction and the germline gene differ at one end; a read error may be behind it. The read terminates 3 residues ahead of where the CDR3 ends, so the germline J gene completes it. The V call is TRBV6-1, the J call TRBJ1-1; weak D call: TRBD1 (6 bases). Germline V gene sequence: CDR1 MNHNS, CDR2 SASEGT. The CDR3 length is 15 residues. CDR3 residues: CASSEGTPGNTEAFF. The part of the CDR3 DNA that was read is TGTGCCAGCAGCGAAGGGACACCCGGGAACACTGAA.

Note on this clone: The read halts 3 residues ahead of the CDR3 end, with the missing end drawn from the germline J gene. J is TRBJ2-7 and V is TRBV20-1, with a weak D call TRBD1 (6 bases). Between the trimmed V and J ends, which lost 5 bases and 6 bases, there was a span of 14 bases. Germline V gene data show CDR1 as DFQATT and CDR2 as SNEGSKA (reference sequence). The CDR3 has 12 residues. CDR3 region: CSAGTGWREQYF. The DNA read from the CDR3 is TGCAGTGCTGGCACAGGGTGGCGCGAG.

Worth noting for this clone: The read ends 3 residues before the CDR3 terminus; that terminus is restored from the germline J gene. The chain carries TRBV20-1 and TRBJ1-1; 7 bases match TRBD1. This CDR3 has 15 amino acids. V shed 0 bases and J 1 base; nucleotides not matched to a gene: 5. Germline lookup yields CDR1 DFQATT and CDR2 SNEGSKA (reference sequence). Incomplete CDR3 DNA: TGCAGTGCTAGAGATCAACGGACAGGGAACACTGAA. Translated: CSARDQRTGNTE. The whole CDR3 protein is CSARDQRTGNTEAFF.

About this clone itself: The read gets to within 3 residues of the CDR3 end, and the germline J gene fills in the rest. V is TRBV10-3 and J is TRBJ1-1; D is undetermined. The V end lost 0 bases, the J end lost 2 bases, and 4 bases lay between the germline ends. CDR3 length: 13 amino acids. Germline CDR1 reads ENHRY; CDR2 reads SYGVKD. The DNA read from the CDR3 is TGTGCCATCAGTGAGTCTGGCAACACTGAA. Translating gives CAISESGNTE. The CDR3 reads in full as CAISESGNTEAFF.

As regards this clone: The read terminates 3 residues before the CDR3 end, so the remaining end is supplied by the germline J gene. The genes are TRBV2 and TRBJ2-5; 13 bases line up with TRBD2. J gave up 1 base and V 3 bases, and 5 bases lay outside the gene matches. This CDR3 is built from 17 residues. Per the germline V gene, CDR1 is SNHLY and CDR2 is FYNNEI. CDR3: CASSDSRLAGGQETQYF. The covered CDR3 bases are TGTGCCAGCAGTGATAGTCGACTAGCGGGGGGCCAAGAGACC.

About this clone: The CDR3 extends 3 residues past the end of the read, so its final part is completed from the germline J gene. The V call is TRBV2, the J call TRBJ1-2; 9 bases line up with TRBD1. In germline, CDR1 is SNHLY, CDR2 FYNNEI. The CDR3 is made up of 15 amino acids. The sequenced CDR3 bases are TGTGCCAGCAGTGAAGCGGGAAACAGGGGGCTCGGC. Its protein is CASSEAGNRGLG. The full-length CDR3 reads as CASSEAGNRGLGYTF.

Points on this clone: The CDR3 end falls 3 residues outside the read, so it is completed with the germline J gene. The chain is built from TRBV11-2 and TRBJ2-7; 9 bases agree with TRBD1. V lost 3 bases and J lost 1; bases outside the gene matches: 4. CDR1 is SGHAT, CDR2 FQNNGV, per germline. The length of the CDR3 is 15 residues. The CDR3 DNA, read in part, is TGTGCCAGCAGCTTTTCGACAGGGGGGTCCTACGAG. Protein product: CASSFSTGGSYE. The complete CDR3 reads CASSFSTGGSYEQYF.

For this clone: The read stops 3 residues short of the end of the CDR3; the missing end is completed from the germline J gene. V is TRBV4-2 and J is TRBJ2-3; 12 positions match TRBD2. CDR3 length equals 20 residues. Germline CDR1 is LGHNA and CDR2 is YNFKEQ. Losses at the gene ends were 4 bases for V and 1 base for J; bases not matched to a gene: 15. CDR3 protein: CASSPKGLAGGGIGTDTQYF. CDR3 bases read: TGTGCCAGCAGCCCGAAGGGTCTAGCGGGGGGGGGTATCGGCACAGATACG.

The CDR3 DNA, read in part, is TGTGCCAGTAGGACTAGCGGGAGGTACAATGAG. As protein: CASRTSGRYNE. From start to end, the CDR3 is CASRTSGRYNEQFF. The chain recombines TRBV5-4 with TRBJ2-1, with 14 positions matching TRBD2. From the germline J gene comes the end of the CDR3, since the read stops 3 residues before it. Looked up from germline, CDR1 is SGHNT and CDR2 is YYREEE (reference sequence). This CDR3 is built from 14 residues. Trimming cost V 8 bases and J 4 bases; bases outside gene matches: 2.

For this clone: The read finishes 3 residues shy of the CDR3 end, and the germline J gene is used to complete it. V usage is TRBV7-9 and J usage is TRBJ2-3, with TRBD2 matching over 7 bases. Germline V lookup: CDR1 SEHNR, CDR2 FQNEAQ (reference sequence). This CDR3 is 14 amino acids long. The CDR3 here is CANDYSAGTTSQYF. The sequenced CDR3 bases are TGTGCCAACGACTATTCAGCGGGAACTACGTCG.

A word on this clone: The read stops 3 residues short of the end of the CDR3; the missing end is completed from the germline J gene. The chain combines TRBV29-1 with TRBJ2-1; 8 nucleotides match TRBD2. Germline CDR1 SQVTM, CDR2 ANQGSEA. There are 13 residues in the CDR3. Trimming removed 7 bases from V and 5 bases from J; junction bases left unmatched: 7. The CDR3 loop reads CSADAGGNNEQFF. The CDR3 bases that were read are TGCAGCGCCGACGCGGGAGGTAACAATGAG.

A note on this clone: The sequence runs out 3 residues before the end of the CDR3; the remainder is reconstructed from the germline J gene. The chain recombines TRBV7-9 with TRBJ1-4; maybe TRBD1 (6 bases). Germline assignment: CDR1 SEHNR and CDR2 FQNEAQ (reference sequence). V was shortened by 4 bases and J by 7 bases, with 16 bases between the two germline ends. The CDR3 is 15 amino acids. The chain's CDR3 is CASSSPGTRIEKLFF. Partial CDR3 DNA: TGTGCCAGCAGCTCCCCCGGGACACGGATTGAAAAA. Supplemented by reference TRBV7-9 and TRBJ1-4, the full variable domain reads DTGVSQNPRHKITKRGQNVTFRCDPISEHNRLYWYRQTLGQGPEFLTYFQNEAQLEKSRLLSDRFSAERPKGSFSTLEIQRTEQGDSAMYLCASSSPGTRIEKLFFGSGTQLSVL.

As regards this clone: From the germline J gene comes the end of the CDR3, since the read stops 3 residues before it. The gene calls are TRBV7-7 and TRBJ2-2, with a tentative D call TRBD2 (5 bases). This CDR3 spans 13 amino acids. Trimming cost V 2 bases and J 7 bases, with 8 bases left between them. CDR1 and CDR2 (germline): SSHAT, FNYEAQ (reference sequence). The part of the CDR3 DNA that was read is TGTGCCAGCAGCTTATCGGGGATCGGGGAG. Translating gives CASSLSGIGE. The entire CDR3 is CASSLSGIGELFF.

With regard to this clone: The CDR3 is cut off 3 residues early in the read; its end comes from the germline J gene. The chain links TRBV4-1 to TRBJ2-2; 8 bases agree with TRBD1. CDR3 size: 14 residues. CDR1 and CDR2 (germline): MGHRA, YSYEKL. Trimming took 7 bases from V and 1 from J; bases not matched to a gene: 2. The CDR3 bases that were read are TGCGCCAGCAAAGACAGGGGGAACACCGGGGAG. Amino acids: CASKDRGNTGE. The CDR3 in full is CASKDRGNTGELFF.